The table lists the clone carrying this TCR beta chain with a few counts. Its specificity is unknown. The source of the sample is a study of identical twins. TCRdb called the 5' RACE reads again in MiXCR, with one record for every CDR3 protein. In the table there are a few hundred thousand distinct CDR3 sequences, 12% of which are singletons. Study-wide results and limits: Its conclusions, products of cross-sectional statistical analysis, did not come from following the same donors. Out-of-frame TCR alpha sharing observed in monozygotic twins exceeded model estimates. Cord blood's abundant beta clonotypes had fewer insertions, unlike memory repertoires.

Looked up from germline, CDR1 is MNHEY and CDR2 is SVGAGI. Trimming took off 2 bases at V and 2 bases at J, with 12 bases between the two ends. The length of the CDR3 is 15 residues. This sample was also put to use in a study of yellow fever vaccine responses in identical twins.

Input material: memory (CD45RO+) T cells sorted from blood. This sequence originates from a young woman in good health. The J gene is TRBJ2-5, the V gene TRBV6-5; D is possibly TRBD1 (5 bases). The CDR3 is CASSYRPGWQETQYF. In nucleotides, the CDR3 is TGTGCCAGCAGTTACAGGCCAGGGTGGCAAGAGACCCAGTACTTC.